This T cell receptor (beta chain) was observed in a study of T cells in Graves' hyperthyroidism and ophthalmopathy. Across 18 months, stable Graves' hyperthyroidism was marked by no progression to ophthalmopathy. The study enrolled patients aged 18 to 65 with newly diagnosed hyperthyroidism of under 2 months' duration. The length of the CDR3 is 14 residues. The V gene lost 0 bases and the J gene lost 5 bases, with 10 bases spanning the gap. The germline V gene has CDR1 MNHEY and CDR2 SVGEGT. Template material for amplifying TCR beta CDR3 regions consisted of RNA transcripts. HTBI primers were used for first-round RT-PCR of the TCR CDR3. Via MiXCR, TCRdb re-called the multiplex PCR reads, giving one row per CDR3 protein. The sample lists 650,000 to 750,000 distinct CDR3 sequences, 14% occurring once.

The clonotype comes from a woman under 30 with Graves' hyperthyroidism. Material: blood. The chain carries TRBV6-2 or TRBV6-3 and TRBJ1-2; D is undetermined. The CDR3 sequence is CASSYSGPKYGYTF. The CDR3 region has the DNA TGTGCCAGCAGTTACTCAGGACCGAAATATGGCTACACCTTC.